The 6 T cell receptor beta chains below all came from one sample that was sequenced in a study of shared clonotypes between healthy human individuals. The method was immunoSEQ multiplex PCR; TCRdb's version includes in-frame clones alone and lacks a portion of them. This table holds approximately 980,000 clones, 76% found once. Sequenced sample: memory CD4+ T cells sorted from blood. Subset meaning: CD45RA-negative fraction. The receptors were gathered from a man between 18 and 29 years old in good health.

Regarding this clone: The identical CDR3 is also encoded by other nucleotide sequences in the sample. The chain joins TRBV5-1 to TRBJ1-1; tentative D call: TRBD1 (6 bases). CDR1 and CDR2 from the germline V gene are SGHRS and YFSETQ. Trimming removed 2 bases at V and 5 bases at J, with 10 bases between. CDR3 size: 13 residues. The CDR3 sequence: CASSFGGETEAFF. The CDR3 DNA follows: TGCGCCAGCAGCTTCGGGGGCGAGACTGAAGCTTTCTTT.

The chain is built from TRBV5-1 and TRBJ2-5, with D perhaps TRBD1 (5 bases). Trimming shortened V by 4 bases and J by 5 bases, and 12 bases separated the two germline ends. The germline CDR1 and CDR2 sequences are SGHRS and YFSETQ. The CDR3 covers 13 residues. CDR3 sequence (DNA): TGCGCCAGCAGCCAGGGCGTTTGGGAGACCCAGTACTTC. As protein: CASSQGVWETQYF.

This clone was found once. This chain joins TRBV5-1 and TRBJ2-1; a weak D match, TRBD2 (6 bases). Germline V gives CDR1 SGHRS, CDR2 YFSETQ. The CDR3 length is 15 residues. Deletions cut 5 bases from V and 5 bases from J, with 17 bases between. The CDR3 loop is CASRTEGTRNNEQFF. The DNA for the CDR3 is TGCGCCAGCAGAACGGAGGGAACGAGGAACAATGAGCAGTTCTTC. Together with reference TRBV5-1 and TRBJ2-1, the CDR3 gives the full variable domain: KAGVTQTPRYLIKTRGQQVTLSCSPISGHRSVSWYQQTPGQGLQFLFEYFSETQRNKGNFPGRFSGRQFSNSRSEMNVSTLELGDSALYLCASRTEGTRNNEQFFGPGTRLTVL.

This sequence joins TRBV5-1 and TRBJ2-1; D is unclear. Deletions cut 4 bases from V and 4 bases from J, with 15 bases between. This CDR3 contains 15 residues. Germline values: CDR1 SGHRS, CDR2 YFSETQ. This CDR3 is CASSPVIKAYNEQFF. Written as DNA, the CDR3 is TGCGCCAGCAGCCCAGTAATCAAGGCGTACAATGAGCAGTTCTTC.

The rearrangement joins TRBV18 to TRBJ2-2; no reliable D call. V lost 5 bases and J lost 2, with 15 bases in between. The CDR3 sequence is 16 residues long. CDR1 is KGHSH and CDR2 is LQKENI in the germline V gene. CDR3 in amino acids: CASSVKSRPNTGELFF. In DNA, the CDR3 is TGTGCCAGCTCAGTGAAATCGCGCCCCAACACCGGGGAGCTGTTTTTT.

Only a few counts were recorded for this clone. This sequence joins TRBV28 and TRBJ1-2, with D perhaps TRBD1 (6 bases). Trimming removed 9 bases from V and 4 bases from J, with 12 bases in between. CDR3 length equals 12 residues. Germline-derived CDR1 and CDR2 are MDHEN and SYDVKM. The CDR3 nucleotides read TGTGCCAGTCAACAGGGACGCTATGGCTACACCTTC. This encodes CASQQGRYGYTF.